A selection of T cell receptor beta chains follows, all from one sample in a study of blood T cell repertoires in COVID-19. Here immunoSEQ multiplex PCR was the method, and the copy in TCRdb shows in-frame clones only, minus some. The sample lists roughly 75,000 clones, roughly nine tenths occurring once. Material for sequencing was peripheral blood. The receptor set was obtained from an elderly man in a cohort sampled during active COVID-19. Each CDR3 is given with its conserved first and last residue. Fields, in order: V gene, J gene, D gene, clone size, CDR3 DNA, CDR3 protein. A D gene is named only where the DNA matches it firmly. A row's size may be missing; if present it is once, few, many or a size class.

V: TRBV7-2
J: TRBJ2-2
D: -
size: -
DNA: TGTGCCAGCAGCTTAGGGCAGTTTACCGGGGAGCTGTTTTTT
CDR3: CASSLGQFTGELFF

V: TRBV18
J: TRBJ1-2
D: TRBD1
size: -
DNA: TGTGCCAGCTCTACCGGACAGGGAAGATCCTATGGCTACACCTTC
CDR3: CASSTGQGRSYGYTF

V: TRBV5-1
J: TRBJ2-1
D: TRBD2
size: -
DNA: TGCGCCAGCAGCCAAATCGGGACTAGCGGTTTGAGCTCCTACAATGAGCAGTTCTTC
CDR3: CASSQIGTSGLSSYNEQFF

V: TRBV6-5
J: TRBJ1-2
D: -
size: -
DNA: TGTGCCACCATGCTCCGGGTCCCCTATGGCTACACCTTC
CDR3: CATMLRVPYGYTF

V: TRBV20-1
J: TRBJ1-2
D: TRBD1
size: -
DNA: TGCAGTGCAAGTCCCGGGACAGGGGACTATGGCTACACCTTC
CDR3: CSASPGTGDYGYTF

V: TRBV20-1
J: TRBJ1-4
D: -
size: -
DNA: TGCAGTGCTTACCGGGGGGAAAAACTGTTTTTT
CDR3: CSAYRGEKLFF

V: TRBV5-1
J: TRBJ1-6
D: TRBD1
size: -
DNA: TGCGCCAGCAGAGAGGGACAGGGGACCAAGCGTAATTCACCCCTCCACTTT
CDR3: CASREGQGTKRNSPLHF

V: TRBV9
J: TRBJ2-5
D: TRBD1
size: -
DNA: TGTGCCAGCAGCGCCTGGGACAGGGATGACGAGACCCAGTACTTC
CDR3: CASSAWDRDDETQYF

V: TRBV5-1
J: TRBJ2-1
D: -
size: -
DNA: TGCGCCAGCAGCTTGTCCCCCCCAGACAGCTCCTACAATGAGCAGTTCTTC
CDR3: CASSLSPPDSSYNEQFF

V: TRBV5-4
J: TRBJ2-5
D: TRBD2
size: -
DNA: TGTGCCAGCAGCATACAACTAGCGGGGGTCAAAGAGACCCAGTACTTC
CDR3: CASSIQLAGVKETQYF

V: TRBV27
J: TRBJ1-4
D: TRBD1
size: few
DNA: TGTGCCAGCAGTTTATTGAGGGGGCTTAATGAAAAACTGTTTTTT
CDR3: CASSLLRGLNEKLFF

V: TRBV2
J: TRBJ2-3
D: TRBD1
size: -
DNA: TGTGCCAGCAACCGGCCCGGGACAGGGGAACGGGGTTCGGATACGCAGTATTTT
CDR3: CASNRPGTGERGSDTQYF

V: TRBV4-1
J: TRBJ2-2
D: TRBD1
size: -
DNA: TGCGCCAGCAGCCAAACCCCAGGGGGAAAAGGTTCCGGGGAGCTGTTTTTT
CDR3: CASSQTPGGKGSGELFF

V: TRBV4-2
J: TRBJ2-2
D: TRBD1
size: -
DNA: TGTGCCAGCAGCCAAGACGACAGGGCACTTTACGGGGAGCTGTTTTTT
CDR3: CASSQDDRALYGELFF

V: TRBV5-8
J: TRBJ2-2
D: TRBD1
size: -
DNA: TGTGCCAGCAGCTTCATCCACCTGGGACAGGGGAGAATCGGGGAGCTGTTTTTT
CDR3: CASSFIHLGQGRIGELFF

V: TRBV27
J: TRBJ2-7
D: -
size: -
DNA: TGTGCCAGCAGTTTTGGGAGTGCGGGTAGGGAGCAGTACTTC
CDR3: CASSFGSAGREQYF

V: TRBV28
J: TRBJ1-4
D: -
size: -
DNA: TGTGCCAGCAGTCTACGACAGAATGAAAAACTGTTTTTT
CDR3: CASSLRQNEKLFF

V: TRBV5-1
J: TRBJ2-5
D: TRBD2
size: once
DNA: TGCGCCAGCAGCTTGGCTAGCGGGGGACAAGAGACCCAGTACTTC
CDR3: CASSLASGGQETQYF

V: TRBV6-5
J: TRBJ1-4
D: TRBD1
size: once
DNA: TGTGCCAGCAGGAAGACAGGGGGTAATGAAAAACTGTTTTTT
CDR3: CASRKTGGNEKLFF

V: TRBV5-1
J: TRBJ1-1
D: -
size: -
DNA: TGCGCCAGCAGGCCGTTTTTGAGCAACACTGAAGCTTTCTTT
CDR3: CASRPFLSNTEAFF

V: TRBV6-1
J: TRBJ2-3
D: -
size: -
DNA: TGTGCCAGCAGTGAAGAGGCCGGGAATACGCAGTATTTT
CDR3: CASSEEAGNTQYF

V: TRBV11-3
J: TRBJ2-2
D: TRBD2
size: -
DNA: TGTGCCAGCAGCTTCGCGGGGGGCAGCGGGGAGCTGTTTTTT
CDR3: CASSFAGGSGELFF

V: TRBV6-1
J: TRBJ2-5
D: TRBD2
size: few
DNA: TGTGCCAGCAGTGAATTGGCTAGCGGGGGGGCAGTTAGAGAGACCCAGTACTTC
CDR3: CASSELASGGAVRETQYF

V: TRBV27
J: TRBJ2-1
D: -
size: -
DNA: TGTGCCAGCACCAGTCCCAGGAACTTCTACAATGAGCAGTTCTTC
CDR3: CASTSPRNFYNEQFF

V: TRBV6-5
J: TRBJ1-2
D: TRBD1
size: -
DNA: TGTGCCAGCAGTACAACAGGGGGGGATGGCTACACCTTC
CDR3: CASSTTGGDGYTF

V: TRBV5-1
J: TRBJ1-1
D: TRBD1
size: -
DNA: TGCGCCAGCAGCGCCCGACAGGGTGAGGGCACTGAAGCTTTCTTT
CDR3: CASSARQGEGTEAFF

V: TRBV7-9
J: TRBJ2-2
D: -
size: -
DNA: TGTGCCAGCCCAACAGGGCGGAACACCGGGGAGCTGTTTTTT
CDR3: CASPTGRNTGELFF

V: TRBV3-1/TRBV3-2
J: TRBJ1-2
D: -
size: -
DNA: TGTGCCAGCAGCGAGGTGACAGAATCAAACTATGGCTACACCTTC
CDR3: CASSEVTESNYGYTF

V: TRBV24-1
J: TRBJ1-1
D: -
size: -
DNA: TGTGCCACCAGTGATCGCGCAGGGTGGCCTGAGGAAGCTTTCTTT
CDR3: CATSDRAGWPEEAFF

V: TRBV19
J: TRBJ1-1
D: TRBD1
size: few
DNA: TGTGCCAGTAGTGAGGGACAGCGCGAAGCTTTCTTT
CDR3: CASSEGQREAFF

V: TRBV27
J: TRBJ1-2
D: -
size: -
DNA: TGTGCCAGCATGCCCAGCGCAGGGGGCTACACCTTC
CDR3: CASMPSAGGYTF

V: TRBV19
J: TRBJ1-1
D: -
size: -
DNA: TGTGCCAGTAGTATAGCGGGGGTGAGTGAAGCTTTCTTT
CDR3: CASSIAGVSEAFF

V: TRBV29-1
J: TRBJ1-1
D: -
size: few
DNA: TGCAGCGTGCGGAGGGCGAACACTGAAGCTTTCTTT
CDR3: CSVRRANTEAFF

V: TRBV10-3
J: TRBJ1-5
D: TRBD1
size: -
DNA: TGTGCCATCACCCTGGACAGGATTAGCAATCAGCCCCAGCATTTT
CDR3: CAITLDRISNQPQHF

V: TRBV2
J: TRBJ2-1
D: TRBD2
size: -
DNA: TGTGCCAGCACCATGTTGACTAGCGGTACGGATGAGCAGTTCTTC
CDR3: CASTMLTSGTDEQFF

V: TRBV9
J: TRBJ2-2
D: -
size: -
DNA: TGTGCCAGCAGCGTAGCCCTTTTCGGGGGAACCGGGGAGCTGTTTTTT
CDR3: CASSVALFGGTGELFF

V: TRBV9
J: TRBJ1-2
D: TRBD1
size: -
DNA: TGTGCCAGCAGCGATCCCGGACAGGGTGGAAACTATGGCTACACCTTC
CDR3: CASSDPGQGGNYGYTF

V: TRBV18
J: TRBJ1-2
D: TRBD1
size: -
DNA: TGTGCCAGCTCACCGCGACAGGGGATATATGGCTACACCTTC
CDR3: CASSPRQGIYGYTF

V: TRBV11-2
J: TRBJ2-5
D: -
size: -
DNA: TGTGCCAGCAGCTTAGATCGTCGAGGGGGTGCAGAGACCCAGTACTTC
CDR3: CASSLDRRGGAETQYF

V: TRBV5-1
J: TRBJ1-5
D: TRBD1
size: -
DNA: TGCGCCAGCAGGGAAAGGGACAGGGACTATCAGCCCCAGCATTTT
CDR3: CASRERDRDYQPQHF

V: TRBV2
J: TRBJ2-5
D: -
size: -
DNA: TGTGCCAGCAGTGAAGTCAGAAGAGAGACCCAGTACTTC
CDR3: CASSEVRRETQYF

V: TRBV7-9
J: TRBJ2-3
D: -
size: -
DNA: TGTGCCAGCAGCCTGGAGAAAAGAACTTGGCCCACAGATACGCAGTATTTT
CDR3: CASSLEKRTWPTDTQYF

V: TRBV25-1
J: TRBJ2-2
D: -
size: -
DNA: TGTGCCAGCCTGGGAAGGGGCAAAGGGGAGCTGTTTTTT
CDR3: CASLGRGKGELFF

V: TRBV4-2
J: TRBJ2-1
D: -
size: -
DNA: TGTGCCAGCAGCCAAGATTCAGGGTACAATGAGCAGTTCTTC
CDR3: CASSQDSGYNEQFF

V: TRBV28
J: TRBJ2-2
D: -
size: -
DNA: TGTGCCAGCAGTTCCTCATCTAAAATCTGGACCGGGGAGCTGTTTTTT
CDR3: CASSSSSKIWTGELFF

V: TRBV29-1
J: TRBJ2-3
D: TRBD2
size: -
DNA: TGCAGCGTCGGGACTAGCGCAGGCACAGATACGCAGTATTTT
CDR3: CSVGTSAGTDTQYF

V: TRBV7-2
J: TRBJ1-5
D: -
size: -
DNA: TGTGCCAGCAGCTTAGACGGGGGGAGCAATCAGCCCCAGCATTTT
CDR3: CASSLDGGSNQPQHF

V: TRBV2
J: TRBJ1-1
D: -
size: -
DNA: TGTGCCAGCAGTGTCCTCCGGGACACACACACTGAAGCTTTCTTT
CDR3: CASSVLRDTHTEAFF

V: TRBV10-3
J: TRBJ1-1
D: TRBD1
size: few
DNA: TGTGCCATCCAAGTACAGGGGCTGCGTGGCACTGAAGCTTTCTTT
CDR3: CAIQVQGLRGTEAFF

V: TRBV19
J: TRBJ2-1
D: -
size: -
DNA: TGTGCCAGTAGTATTCCTACAGGGAACTCCTACAATGAGCAGTTCTTC
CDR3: CASSIPTGNSYNEQFF

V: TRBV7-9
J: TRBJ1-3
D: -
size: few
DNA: TGTGCCAGCAGCTCCAGGACAGTCCTGCGGGACACCATATATTTT
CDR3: CASSSRTVLRDTIYF

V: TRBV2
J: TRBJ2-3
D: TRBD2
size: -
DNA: TGTGCCAGCAGTGAGGGGCGGGGGGAAAATACGCAGTATTTT
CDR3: CASSEGRGENTQYF